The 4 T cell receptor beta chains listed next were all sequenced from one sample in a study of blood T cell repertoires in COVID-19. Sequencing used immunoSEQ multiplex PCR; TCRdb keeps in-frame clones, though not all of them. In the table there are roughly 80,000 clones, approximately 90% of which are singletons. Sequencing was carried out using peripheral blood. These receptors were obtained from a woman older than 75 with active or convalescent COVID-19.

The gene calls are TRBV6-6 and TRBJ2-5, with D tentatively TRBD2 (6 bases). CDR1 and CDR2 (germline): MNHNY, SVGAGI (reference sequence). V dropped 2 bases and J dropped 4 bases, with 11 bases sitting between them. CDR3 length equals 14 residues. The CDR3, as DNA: TGTGCCAGCAGTTACCCGGGAGTAGGAGAGACCCAGTACTTC. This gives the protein CASSYPGVGETQYF.

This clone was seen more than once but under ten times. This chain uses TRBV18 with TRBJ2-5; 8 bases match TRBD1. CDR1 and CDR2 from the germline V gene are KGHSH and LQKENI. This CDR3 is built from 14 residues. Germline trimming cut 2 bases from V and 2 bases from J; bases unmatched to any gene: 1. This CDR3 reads CASSPGQGQETQYF. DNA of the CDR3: TGTGCCAGCTCACCAGGACAGGGACAAGAGACCCAGTACTTC.

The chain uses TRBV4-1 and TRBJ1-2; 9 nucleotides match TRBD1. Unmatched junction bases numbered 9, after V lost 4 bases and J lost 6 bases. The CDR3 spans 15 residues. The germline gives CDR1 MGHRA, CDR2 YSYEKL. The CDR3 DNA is TGCGCCAGCAGCCCCAGCTGGGACAGGGAGAATGGCTACACCTTC. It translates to CASSPSWDRENGYTF.

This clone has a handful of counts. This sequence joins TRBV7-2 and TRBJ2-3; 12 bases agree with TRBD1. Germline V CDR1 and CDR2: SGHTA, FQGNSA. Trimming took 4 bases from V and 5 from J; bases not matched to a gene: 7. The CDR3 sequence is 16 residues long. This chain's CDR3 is CASSYPGQGAKDTQYF. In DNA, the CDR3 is TGTGCCAGCAGCTACCCGGGACAGGGGGCGAAAGATACGCAGTATTTT.